Sequencing of this T cell receptor beta chain was carried out in a study of T cells in localized non-small cell lung cancer (dated by TCRdb to about 2020). Regarding the study in general: Comparing tumors with uninvolved tumor-adjacent lungs, the study looked at the T cell repertoires of about 240 patients with early-stage NSCLC. Of the NSCLC patients, about 130 were male and some 97 were female, and the mean age was approximately 69 years. The cohort comprised approximately 240 treatment-naïve NSCLC patients with resected, localized lung tumors.

The CDR3 sequence holds 14 residues, the cysteine and phenylalanine included. Only CDR3 DNA remains: 42 bases, in frame from the first base. In the germline V gene, CDR1 corresponds to SGDLS and CDR2 to YYNGEE. Trimming takes 0 bases from V and 5 bases from J, and the germline ends sit 12 bases apart. To note about this clone: This receptor's antigen is unknown. Base qualities are not recorded, but no much larger clone differs from it by a single base.

The immunoSEQ Assay was used to sequence TCR beta CDR3 regions from DNA. The authors' pipeline ran thus. T cell density was computed as TCR beta template counts normalized to usable DNA estimated by amplifying housekeeping genes. The preseqR package was used to estimate richness by extrapolating to 400,000 templates for PBMC samples and to 120,000 templates for tissue samples. Clonality was calculated as one minus Pielou's evenness. Differential abundance testing on productive amino-acid clonotypes, with a minimum total count of 5 and an alpha of 0.1, was used to identify tissue-enriched TCRs. The Jaccard Index and the Morisita Overlap Index were used to quantify repertoire overlap between compartments. GLIPH clustered TCR beta CDR3s with public tetramer-defined viral CDR3s; viral motifs required at least three viral sequences plus V-gene enrichment. What TCRdb holds here is the immuneACCESS table cut down to in-frame rearrangements. Part of the clones is not present; checked against another copy, under half of the missing clones reflect an unresolved V gene, and the others are unexplained. That table gives V, J and clone size, and the DNA gave D and trimming. Counted in this sample were over 20,000 clones; 84% of them appeared once. The top ten clonotypes cover 4.8% of the sample.

The study at large found these results: A median of approximately 62 of the top 100 tumor clones turned up in the paired uninvolved adjacent lung, and some 28 of those clones also ranked among the top 100 of that same adjacent lung. Because multi-region tumor sequencing was not done, intratumor heterogeneity could not be ruled out. Longer overall survival was associated with higher T cell density in blood, whereas shorter survival was associated with higher clonality in adjacent lung. Uninvolved tumor-adjacent lung showed the highest T cell clonality, higher than tumor, which suggests more focused antigenic responses in the adjacent lung. Because of the exploratory design, TCR variables were selected using unadjusted p-values without false-discovery rate correction.

At diagnosis, tumor, uninvolved tumor-adjacent lung and peripheral blood were collected and then preserved as a mix of FFPE and fresh-frozen material. For TCR repertoire profiling, blood samples were analyzed in the form of peripheral blood mononuclear cells. The source material was PBMCs, sampled before any cancer treatment. This sequence originates from a man aged 40 to 70 with stage II lung adenocarcinoma. The chain links TRBV9 with TRBJ2-7; the D gene is unclear. The base sequence is TGTGCCAGCAGCGTAGGCCCTAGACCCCACGAGCAGTACTTC. Its protein is CASSVGPRPHEQYF.